This TCR beta chain derives from a study of cytomegalovirus exposure and HLA in healthy donors. Whole-study findings and limits: Reports credit the classifier with highly specific, highly sensitive diagnosis of cytomegalovirus status.

V was shortened by 2 bases and J by 0 bases, with 8 bases between the two germline ends. The germline V gene has CDR1 SNHLY and CDR2 FYNNEI. The CDR3 contains 15 residues. Primers included in the PCR were 60 Vbeta and 13 Jbeta primers. The protocol was immunoSEQ multiplex PCR, while the TCRdb copy is restricted to in-frame clones and leaves out a portion. The table has 98,000 or so clones, over 75% seen once; the top ten hold about 5.7%. This clone was detected only a few times. Antigen unknown. This cohort consisted of healthy bone marrow donors. The chain links TRBV2 to TRBJ1-3; D unclear. Sequencing input: PBMCs. This TCR derives from a young woman in good health and CMV-seropositive. The DNA of the CDR3 is TGTGCCAGCAGTGAAAACACCAACTCTGGAAACACCATATATTTT. Translated, it gives CASSENTNSGNTIYF.